The next 10 T cell receptor beta chains were all read from a single sample in a study of T cells in Graves' hyperthyroidism and ophthalmopathy. From RNA transcripts, TCR beta CDR3 regions were amplified. The HTBI primer set drove a first-round RT-PCR of the TCR CDR3. TCRdb reprocessed the multiplex PCR reads with MiXCR, giving one entry per CDR3 protein. The repertoire has a few hundred thousand distinct CDR3 sequences, roughly 14% of them found once; the top ten carry 28%. Sequences were obtained from blood. The receptors were gathered from a woman in her late teens or twenties with Graves' hyperthyroidism that later progressed to Graves' ophthalmopathy.

In this sample, this clonotype turned up many times. The J gene is TRBJ1-5, the V gene TRBV6-1, with a tentative D call TRBD1 (6 bases). V was trimmed by 4 bases and J by 4 bases, leaving 14 bases between them. Germline V gene lookup returns CDR1 MNHNS and CDR2 SASEGT. The CDR3 extends over 15 amino acids. The CDR3 DNA follows: TGTGCCAGCAGTGTCCTCGGGGGCACAAATCAGCCCCAGCATTTT. Its protein is CASSVLGGTNQPQHF.

This clonotype appeared many times. The genes are TRBV20-1 and TRBJ2-1; D may be TRBD1 (6 bases). This CDR3 has 13 amino acids. Germline CDR1 and CDR2: DFQATT and SNEGSKA (reference sequence). V was cut by 1 base and J by 4 bases, with 8 bases left in between. The CDR3 DNA follows: TGCAGTGCTAGAGGGACAGAATACAATGAGCAGTTCTTC. Residues: CSARGTEYNEQFF.

This clonotype was recorded a few times. The V and J genes are TRBV6-2 or TRBV6-3 and TRBJ2-1; D ambiguous. V was clipped by 0 bases and J by 2 bases, with 8 bases between them. From germline, CDR1 is MNHEY and CDR2 SVGEGT. There are 15 residues in the CDR3. The CDR3 sequence: CASSYSSVPYNEQFF. CDR3 in DNA: TGTGCCAGCAGTTACTCCTCCGTACCCTACAATGAGCAGTTCTTC.

The sample holds many counts of this clonotype. The chain is built from TRBV28 and TRBJ1-2; no clear D. Germline V gives CDR1 MDHEN, CDR2 SYDVKM. The CDR3 totals 11 residues. V shed 4 bases and J shed 8 bases, with 8 bases lying between them. CDR3 residues: CASSSVGGYTF. In nucleotides, the CDR3 is TGTGCCAGCAGTTCCGTTGGGGGCTACACCTTC.

At least ten counts were recorded for this clonotype. This chain links TRBV7-3 with TRBJ1-1; D is ambiguous. CDR1 SGHTA and CDR2 FQGTGA come from the germline V gene. Deletions cut 2 bases from V and 0 bases from J, with 13 bases between. This CDR3 region has 16 residues. CDR3 amino acids: CASSLGPPGLNTEAFF. CDR3 bases: TGTGCCAGCAGCTTAGGCCCCCCGGGGTTGAACACTGAAGCTTTCTTT.

This clonotype was seen a few times. The gene calls are TRBV6-1 and TRBJ1-3, with D unclear. V was clipped by 8 bases and J by 0 bases, with 11 bases between them. This CDR3 has 14 residues. In germline, CDR1 is MNHNS, CDR2 SASEGT. The chain's CDR3 is CASLSQASGNTIYF. The CDR3 DNA follows: TGTGCCAGCCTGAGTCAGGCCTCTGGAAACACCATATATTTT.

This clonotype was detected ten times or more. V is TRBV2 and J is TRBJ2-1; the match to TRBD2 covers 11 bases. This CDR3 is 15 amino acids long. CDR1 and CDR2 from the germline V gene are SNHLY and FYNNEI. With 7 bases clipped from V and 3 bases from J, the junction kept 5 bases outside the gene matches. CDR3 sequence reads: CASTPGLADYNEQFF. CDR3 nucleotides: TGTGCCAGCACTCCGGGACTAGCGGACTACAATGAGCAGTTCTTC.

J is TRBJ2-1 and V is TRBV9, with TRBD2 identical over 9 bases. Germline V CDR1 and CDR2: SGDLS, YYNGEE. The CDR3 spans 14 residues. V gave up 3 bases and J gave up 7 bases; unmatched junction bases: 5. The CDR3 protein is CASSGGGGANEQFF. DNA for the CDR3: TGTGCCAGCAGCGGCGGGGGGGGGGCAAATGAGCAGTTCTTC.

This clonotype was counted ten times or more. This rearrangement joins TRBV27 to TRBJ1-1; D unclear. The germline V gene encodes CDR1 MNHEY and CDR2 SMNVEV (reference sequence). The CDR3 spans 14 residues. Trimming removed 6 bases from V and 6 bases from J, with 17 bases in between. The CDR3 loop is CASSLHGPLAEAFF. The DNA for the CDR3 is TGTGCCAGCAGCCTACACGGACCCTTGGCTGAAGCTTTCTTT.

Comment on this clonotype: Sequence at one end of the junction differs from germline and may be a read error. This sequence joins TRBV28 and TRBJ2-7; 14 bases align to TRBD2. The CDR3 spans 16 residues. Germline V CDR1 and CDR2: MDHEN, SYDVKM. The CDR3: CPSRRPGLAGVNEQYF. The CDR3 coding sequence is TGTCCCAGTCGACGACCGGGACTAGCGGGAGTGAACGAGCAGTACTTC.